What follows are 8 T cell receptor beta chains derived from one specimen sequenced in a study of radiation and T cells in renal cell carcinoma. Time point reported: blood 2 weeks post-SBRT. Treatment reported: 15 Gy SBRT to primary tumor, nephrectomy 4 weeks later. The data were produced by immunoSEQ multiplex PCR, yet TCRdb's version contains in-frame clones alone and is incomplete. The sample yields more than 75,000 clones, 80% to 90% seen once. This specimen was blood, taken from a patient whose treatment included radiotherapy and nephrectomy. The receptors stem from a woman aged 45-65 years with renal cell carcinoma.

The chain uses TRBV30 and TRBJ2-1; 11 bases are a match to TRBD2. Germline assignment: CDR1 GTSNPN and CDR2 SVGIG (reference sequence). The ends lost 2 bases at V and 10 bases at J; junction bases unmatched: 13. CDR3 length equals 16 residues. The CDR3 reads CAWSSGRLAGLGEQFF. The DNA of the CDR3 is TGTGCCTGGAGTTCTGGGAGACTAGCGGGGCTCGGGGAGCAGTTCTTC.

DNA of the CDR3: TGTGCCAGTACCCGACAGGGGTTGACAGATACGCAGTATTTT. Protein: CASTRQGLTDTQYF. The chain recombines TRBV19 with TRBJ2-3, with 8 bases aligning to TRBD1. The CDR3 contains 14 residues. Germline V lookup: CDR1 LNHDA, CDR2 SQIVND (reference sequence). V lost 7 bases, J lost 3 bases, and 6 bases stayed unmatched.

In this sample, this clone turned up once. The chain is built from TRBV25-1 and TRBJ2-7; the D gene could be TRBD1 or TRBD2 (5 bases each). CDR3 length equals 17 residues. With 0 bases removed from V and 3 bases from J, the gap between germline ends came to 18 bases. Looked up from germline, CDR1 is MGHDK and CDR2 is SYGVNS. The CDR3 DNA follows: TGTGCCAGCAGTGAATATGAACGGGTTACTGGGGGCTACGAGCAGTACTTC. Protein sequence: CASSEYERVTGGYEQYF.

The V and J genes are TRBV15 and TRBJ2-1; 11 bases agree with TRBD2. The germline V gene has CDR1 LNHNV and CDR2 YYDKDF (reference sequence). Trimming took 1 base from V and 8 from J; bases not matched to a gene: 7. This CDR3 spans 16 amino acids. CDR3 residues: CATSRALAGGWDEQFF. The CDR3 nucleotides read TGTGCCACCAGCAGAGCTCTAGCGGGAGGTTGGGATGAGCAGTTCTTC. The entire variable domain, with the rest obtained from reference TRBV15 and TRBJ2-1, is as follows: DAMVIQNPRYQVTQFGKPVTLSCSQTLNHNVMYWYQQKSSQAPKLLFHYYDKDFNNEADTPDNFQSRRPNTSFCFLDIRSPGLGDTAMYLCATSRALAGGWDEQFFGPGTRLTVL.

The chain is built from TRBV5-1 and TRBJ1-4, with D possibly TRBD1 on 6 matching bases. This CDR3 spans 15 amino acids. Per the germline V gene, CDR1 is SGHRS and CDR2 is YFSETQ. V lost 0 bases and J lost 4, with 10 bases in between. Here the CDR3 reads CASSLEGGNNEKLFF. The CDR3, as DNA: TGCGCCAGCAGCTTGGAGGGGGGGAATAATGAAAAACTGTTTTTT.

The J gene is TRBJ2-7, the V gene TRBV5-6; perhaps TRBD2 as D (5 bases). Germline lookup yields CDR1 SGHDT and CDR2 YYEEEE. Between the trimmed V and J ends, which lost 2 bases and 7 bases, there was a span of 16 bases. This CDR3 is built from 14 residues. The CDR3 spells CASSLPISPGEQYF. The CDR3 bases are TGTGCCAGCAGCTTACCCATCTCCCCGGGGGAGCAGTACTTC.

The V gene is TRBV5-1, the J gene TRBJ2-3; no definite D call. V lost 0 bases, J lost 1 base, and 6 bases lay in between. CDR3 length: 14 amino acids. Germline CDR1 is SGHRS and CDR2 is YFSETQ. Here the CDR3 DNA reads TGCGCCAGCAGCTTGGTTACGGGCACAGATACGCAGTATTTT. It encodes CASSLVTGTDTQYF.

The CDR3 protein is CASSPWRISNTGELFF. Written as DNA, the CDR3 is TGCGCCAGCAGCCCTTGGCGAATTTCGAACACCGGGGAGCTGTTTTTT. The chain links TRBV4-3 to TRBJ2-2; no reliable D call. The CDR3 totals 16 residues. CDR1 is LGHNA, CDR2 YSLEER, per germline. V lost 4 bases, J lost 0 bases, and 12 bases lay in between.